This T cell receptor (beta chain) came from a study of tumor and adjacent non-tumor tissue in lung cancer. Study background: The cohort had about twelve adenocarcinoma, a couple of squamous cell and 1 small cell patients.

No cell sorting was done before RNA was extracted from the tissue. Distant lung tissue was collected more than 3 cm away from the tumor edge. Donors were chemotherapy-naive, newly diagnosed lung cancer surgical patients in China, August–late 2014. CDR3 length equals 12 residues. CDR1 and CDR2 from the germline V gene are SQVTM and ANQGSEA. Findings of the study overall: Tumor repertoires had a smaller top 100 clone share than normal lung. Higher tumor TCR diversity was associated with shorter survival.

The library came from three nested PCR rounds adapted from ARM-PCR protocols. TCRdb redid the calling of the multiplex PCR reads with MiXCR, one entry per CDR3 protein. This sample has around 50,000 distinct CDR3 sequences, with 60% to 65% found just once. In regard to this clonotype: Its antigen is as yet unknown. Sequence at one end of the junction differs from germline and may be a read error.

The chain couples TRBV29-1 to TRBJ2-5; either TRBD1 or TRBD2 may fit D (5 bases each). The receptor's source is a woman in her 70s with non-small cell lung cancer. Source material: distant non-tumor lung tissue. The CDR3 region is CSVAGLGETQYF. In DNA, the CDR3 is TGCAGCGTTGCCGGACTGGGGGAGACCCAGTATTTC.